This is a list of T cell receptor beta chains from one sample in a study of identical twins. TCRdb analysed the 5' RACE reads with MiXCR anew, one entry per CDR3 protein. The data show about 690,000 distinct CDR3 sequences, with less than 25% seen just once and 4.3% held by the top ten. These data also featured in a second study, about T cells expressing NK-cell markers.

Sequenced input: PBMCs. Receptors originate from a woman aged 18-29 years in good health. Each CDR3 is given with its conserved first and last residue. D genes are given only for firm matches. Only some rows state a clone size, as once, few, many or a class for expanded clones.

CDR3: CASSEDRVSYEQYF
DNA: TGCGCCAGCAGCGAGGACAGGGTCTCTTACGAGCAGTACTTC
D: TRBD1
V: TRBV5-1
J: TRBJ2-7
size: few

CDR3: CASSPIGQHNEQFF
DNA: TGTGCCAGCAGTCCGATCGGGCAGCACAATGAGCAGTTCTTC
D: -
V: TRBV27
J: TRBJ2-1
size: once

CDR3: CASSSQVSGGSYNEQFF
DNA: TGTGCCAGCAGCTCTCAAGTTAGCGGGGGGTCCTACAATGAGCAGTTCTTC
D: TRBD2
V: TRBV5-6
J: TRBJ2-1
size: many

CDR3: CASSAWGGPSGYTF
DNA: TGTGCCAGCAGCGCCTGGGGGGGGCCGAGTGGCTACACCTTC
D: -
V: TRBV7-2
J: TRBJ1-2
size: -

CDR3: CASSSPGQNQPQHF
DNA: TGTGCCAGCAGCTCCCCGGGACAGAATCAGCCCCAGCATTTT
D: TRBD1
V: TRBV5-6
J: TRBJ1-5
size: -

CDR3: CSAQMGNTEAFF
DNA: TGCAGTGCCCAGATGGGGAACACTGAAGCTTTCTTT
D: -
V: TRBV20-1
J: TRBJ1-1
size: -

CDR3: CASSIRTATDTQYF
DNA: TGTGCCAGCAGCATACGGACAGCCACAGATACGCAGTATTTT
D: -
V: TRBV13
J: TRBJ2-3
size: few

CDR3: CASNLPPPYEQYF
DNA: TGTGCCAGCAATTTACCCCCCCCTTACGAGCAGTACTTC
D: -
V: TRBV12-3/TRBV12-4
J: TRBJ2-7
size: -

CDR3: CATSGLAETYEQYF
DNA: TGTGCCACCTCGGGACTAGCGGAGACCTACGAGCAGTACTTC
D: TRBD2
V: TRBV6-1
J: TRBJ2-7
size: few

CDR3: CASSQGLRGQRQYF
DNA: TGTGCCAGCAGCCAAGGTCTACGGGGGCAACGGCAGTATTTT
D: -
V: TRBV3-1
J: TRBJ2-3
size: -

CDR3: CSARTIAKNIQYF
DNA: TGCAGTGCGAGGACCATAGCCAAAAACATTCAGTACTTC
D: -
V: TRBV20-1
J: TRBJ2-4
size: -

CDR3: CASTLRGGQGNEQFF
DNA: TGTGCCAGCACCCTCAGGGGGGGGCAGGGGAATGAGCAGTTCTTC
D: -
V: TRBV12-3/TRBV12-4
J: TRBJ2-1
size: few

CDR3: CASSHSPGKWEQFF
DNA: TGTGCCAGCAGCCATAGCCCGGGCAAATGGGAGCAGTTCTTC
D: -
V: TRBV6-1
J: TRBJ2-1
size: -

CDR3: CASSDWGQYGQPQHF
DNA: TGTGCCAGCAGTGACTGGGGACAGTATGGACAGCCCCAGCATTTT
D: TRBD1
V: TRBV6-1
J: TRBJ1-5
size: few

CDR3: CASSLTGIRGVAQFF
DNA: TGTGCCAGCAGCTTAACAGGGATTCGGGGGGTTGCGCAGTTCTTC
D: -
V: TRBV11-2
J: TRBJ2-1
size: -

CDR3: CASSTASGNTGELFF
DNA: TGTGCCAGCAGCACCGCTAGCGGGAACACCGGGGAGCTGTTTTTT
D: TRBD2
V: TRBV12-3/TRBV12-4
J: TRBJ2-2
size: many

CDR3: CASSWTDYEQYF
DNA: TGTGCCAGCAGCTGGACGGACTACGAGCAGTACTTC
D: -
V: TRBV12-3/TRBV12-4
J: TRBJ2-7
size: few

CDR3: CASSLEVDATDTQYF
DNA: TGCGCCAGCAGCTTGGAGGTTGACGCCACAGATACGCAGTATTTT
D: -
V: TRBV5-1
J: TRBJ2-3
size: few

CDR3: CASSLFRVGSGRDEQYF
DNA: TGTGCCAGCAGCTTATTCCGAGTCGGCAGCGGGAGGGATGAGCAGTACTTC
D: TRBD2
V: TRBV7-2
J: TRBJ2-7
size: -

CDR3: CSASMPPGEKLFF
DNA: TGCAGTGCTAGTATGCCTCCAGGTGAAAAACTGTTTTTT
D: -
V: TRBV20-1
J: TRBJ1-4
size: few

CDR3: CSATSRRETQYF
DNA: TGCAGTGCAACCAGCCGGCGAGAGACCCAGTACTTC
D: -
V: TRBV20-1
J: TRBJ2-5
size: -

CDR3: CSAGGRNIQYF
DNA: TGCAGTGCTGGGGGAAGAAACATTCAGTACTTC
D: -
V: TRBV20-1
J: TRBJ2-4
size: many

CDR3: CSELGTDQETQYF
DNA: TGCAGCGAGCTCGGGACAGATCAAGAGACCCAGTACTTC
D: TRBD1
V: TRBV29-1
J: TRBJ2-5
size: -

CDR3: CASSLARLEPDTQYF
DNA: TGTGCCAGCAGCTTAGCGCGACTAGAACCAGATACGCAGTATTTT
D: -
V: TRBV7-9
J: TRBJ2-3
size: -

CDR3: CASSYSAGGTYEQYF
DNA: TGTGCCAGCAGTTACTCGGCGGGAGGGACCTACGAGCAGTACTTC
D: TRBD2
V: TRBV6-5
J: TRBJ2-7
size: -

CDR3: CSARQLAGYTF
DNA: TGCAGTGCTAGACAGCTCGCTGGCTACACCTTC
D: -
V: TRBV20-1
J: TRBJ1-2
size: many

CDR3: CSASTGEKLSYNEQFF
DNA: TGCAGTGCTAGTACCGGGGAGAAACTTTCCTACAATGAGCAGTTCTTC
D: -
V: TRBV20-1
J: TRBJ2-1
size: -

CDR3: CASRIWVGGAYNEQFF
DNA: TGTGCCAGCAGAATCTGGGTCGGGGGAGCTTACAATGAGCAGTTCTTC
D: -
V: TRBV2
J: TRBJ2-1
size: once

CDR3: CASSQASNPYNEQFF
DNA: TGTGCCAGCAGCCAAGCGAGCAATCCCTACAATGAGCAGTTCTTC
D: -
V: TRBV3-1
J: TRBJ2-1
size: -

CDR3: CASSWTVAAEAFF
DNA: TGCGCCAGCAGCTGGACAGTCGCGGCGGAAGCTTTCTTT
D: -
V: TRBV5-1
J: TRBJ1-1
size: many

CDR3: CASSQFMGADTEAFF
DNA: TGTGCCAGCAGCCAATTTATGGGGGCCGACACTGAAGCTTTCTTT
D: -
V: TRBV4-2
J: TRBJ1-1
size: -

CDR3: CASSPGSAAEKLFF
DNA: TGTGCCAGCAGCCCGGGATCCGCAGCTGAAAAACTGTTTTTT
D: -
V: TRBV13
J: TRBJ1-4
size: few

CDR3: CSASYDGNGGQYF
DNA: TGCAGTGCTTCTTACGACGGGAACGGGGGCCAGTATTTT
D: -
V: TRBV20-1
J: TRBJ2-3
size: -

CDR3: CAISEPSKGTITGELFF
DNA: TGTGCCATCAGTGAGCCCTCCAAGGGGACAATCACCGGGGAGCTGTTTTTT
D: -
V: TRBV10-3
J: TRBJ2-2
size: few

CDR3: CSAAPLMGRSADLAKNIQYF
DNA: TGCAGTGCTGCCCCCCTTATGGGACGCAGTGCGGATTTAGCCAAAAACATTCAGTACTTC
D: -
V: TRBV20-1
J: TRBJ2-4
size: -